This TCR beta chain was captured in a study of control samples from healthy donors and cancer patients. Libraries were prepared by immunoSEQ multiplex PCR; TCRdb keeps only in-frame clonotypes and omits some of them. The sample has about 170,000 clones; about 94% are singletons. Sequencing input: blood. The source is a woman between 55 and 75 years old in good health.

CDR3 bases: TGTGCCAGCTCACCTTCCCTAGGGGTAGATCTTCTTCTTAGCTCCTACGAGCAGTACTTC. This gives the protein CASSPSLGVDLLLSSYEQYF. The rearrangement uses TRBV18 and TRBJ2-7, with D possibly being TRBD1 (5 bases). The germline gives CDR1 KGHSH, CDR2 LQKENI. V was cut by 3 bases and J by 0 bases, with 27 bases left in between. The CDR3 is 20 amino acids. The entire variable domain, with the rest obtained from reference TRBV18 and TRBJ2-7, is as follows: NAGVMQNPRHLVRRRGQEARLRCSPMKGHSHVYWYRQLPEEGLKFMVYLQKENIIDESGMPKERFSAEFPKEGPSILRIQQVVRGDSAAYFCASSPSLGVDLLLSSYEQYFGPGTRLTVT.